Listed here are 8 T cell receptor beta chains from one sample, sequenced in a study of blood T cell repertoires in COVID-19. Clones were sequenced by immunoSEQ multiplex PCR, and TCRdb holds only the in-frame ones, with some missing. The sample consists of 280,000 or so clones, around nine tenths of them appearing once. The sample comprised PBMCs or T cells enriched from blood (not recorded which). The receptor source for this set is a woman aged 40 to 50 who had recovered from COVID-19.

J is TRBJ2-3 and V is TRBV6-5; 9 bases match TRBD1. CDR3 length: 14 residues. Losses at the gene ends were 6 bases for V and 3 bases for J; bases not matched to a gene: 4. Germline lookup yields CDR1 MNHEY and CDR2 SVGAGI. This chain's CDR3 is CASRDRGATDTQYF. The CDR3 DNA reads TGTGCCAGCAGGGACAGGGGAGCAACAGATACGCAGTATTTT.

Written as DNA, the CDR3 is TGCAGCGTTGAAGATAGGTTGCAGGGTAAAGTAACAGATACGCAGTATTTT. Translation: CSVEDRLQGKVTDTQYF. V gene TRBV29-1 combines with J gene TRBJ2-3, with D possibly being TRBD1 (5 bases). Trimming stripped 0 bases from V and 3 bases from J, with 19 bases between. Germline V gene data show CDR1 as SQVTM and CDR2 as ANQGSEA. This CDR3 has 17 residues.

The chain links TRBV18 to TRBJ2-7, with 7 positions matching TRBD1. V lost 3 bases, J lost 2 bases, and 7 bases stayed unmatched. The germline gives CDR1 KGHSH, CDR2 LQKENI. The CDR3 is 15 residues long. The CDR3 protein is CASSPNRGRTYEQYF. Here the CDR3 DNA reads TGTGCCAGCTCACCTAACAGGGGTCGCACCTACGAGCAGTACTTC.

V usage is TRBV5-5 and J usage is TRBJ2-7, with TRBD2 matching over 8 bases. This CDR3 region has 16 residues. The ends lost 0 bases at V and 2 bases at J; junction bases unmatched: 7. Germline V gene data show CDR1 as SGHKS and CDR2 as YYEKEE (reference sequence). Here the CDR3 DNA reads TGTGCCAGCAGCTTGGCTCCCGGCGGGGGGACCTACGAGCAGTACTTC. Protein: CASSLAPGGGTYEQYF.

J is TRBJ2-1 and V is TRBV28, with 7 bases that match TRBD2. Germline loops: CDR1 MDHEN, CDR2 SYDVKM. The trim removed 5 bases at V and 4 bases at J, leaving 8 bases unmatched. The CDR3 has 15 amino acids. The CDR3 DNA reads as TGTGCCAGCAGTCTTAACCTAGCGGCTTACAATGAGCAGTTCTTC. Translation gives CASSLNLAAYNEQFF. Supplemented by reference TRBV28 and TRBJ2-1, the full variable domain reads DVKVTQSSRYLVKRTGEKVFLECVQDMDHENMFWYRQDPGLGLRLIYFSYDVKMKEKGDIPEGYSVSREKKERFSLILESASTNQTSMYLCASSLNLAAYNEQFFGPGTRLTVL.

This clone was observed a few times. V is TRBV21-1 and J is TRBJ2-5; the D call in the table, TRBD1, was not verified against the DNA. TRBV21-1 is noted as a pseudogene. There are 15 residues in the CDR3. In DNA form, the CDR3 reads TGTGCCAGCAGCCCGGGACAGGGTTGGATCGAGACCCAGTACTTC. Translation gives CASSPGQGWIETQYF.

This rearrangement joins TRBV6-5 to TRBJ2-2; D gene ambiguous. V was cut by 2 bases and J by 8 bases, with 15 bases left in between. This CDR3 contains 15 residues. CDR1 MNHEY and CDR2 SVGAGI come from the germline V gene. CDR3 amino acids: CASSYDNDMSGELFF. The CDR3 region has the DNA TGTGCCAGCAGTTACGATAACGATATGAGTGGGGAGCTGTTTTTT.

The chain combines TRBV2 with TRBJ2-7; D call uncertain. Germline assignment: CDR1 SNHLY and CDR2 FYNNEI. V lost 5 bases and J lost 12, with 14 bases in between. The CDR3 length is 11 residues. The CDR3 here is CASSNEVAPYF. DNA of the CDR3: TGTGCCAGCAGTAATGAGGTCGCCCCGTACTTC.